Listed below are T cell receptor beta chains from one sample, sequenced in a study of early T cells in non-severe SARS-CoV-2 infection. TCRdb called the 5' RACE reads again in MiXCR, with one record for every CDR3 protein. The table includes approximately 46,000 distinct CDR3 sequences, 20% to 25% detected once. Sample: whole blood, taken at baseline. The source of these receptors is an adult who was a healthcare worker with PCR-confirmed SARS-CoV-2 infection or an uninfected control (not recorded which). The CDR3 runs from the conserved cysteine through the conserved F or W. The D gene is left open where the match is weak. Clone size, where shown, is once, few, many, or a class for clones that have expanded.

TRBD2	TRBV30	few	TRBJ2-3	CAWTLAGHTDTQYF	TGTGCCTGGACCCTAGCGGGGCACACAGATACGCAGTATTTT
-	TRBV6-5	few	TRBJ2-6	CASNSGANVLTF	TGTGCCAGCAACTCTGGGGCCAACGTCCTGACTTTC
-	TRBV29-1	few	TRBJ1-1	CSVEGQNPEAFF	TGCAGCGTTGAGGGCCAGAATCCTGAAGCTTTCTTT
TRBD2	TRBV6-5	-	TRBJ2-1	CASSYQASGGDELFF	TGTGCCAGCAGTTACCAGGCTAGCGGGGGAGATGAGCTGTTCTTC
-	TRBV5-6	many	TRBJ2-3	CASSPGPTTDTQYF	TGTGCCAGCAGTCCAGGTCCGACCACAGATACGCAGTATTTT
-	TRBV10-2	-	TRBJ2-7	CASSETGDYEQYF	TGCGCCAGCAGTGAAACAGGAGATTACGAGCAGTACTTC
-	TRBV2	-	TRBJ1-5	CASSEGGNSNQPQHF	TGTGCCAGCAGTGAAGGAGGAAATAGCAATCAGCCCCAGCATTTT
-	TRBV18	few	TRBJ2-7	CASSPRGKSYEQYF	TGTGCCAGCTCACCCCGAGGGAAATCCTACGAGCAGTACTTC
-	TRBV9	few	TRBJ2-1	CASSGRARYGEQFF	TGTGCCAGCAGCGGCAGGGCTCGCTATGGTGAGCAGTTCTTC
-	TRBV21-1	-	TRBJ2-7	CASLLPSKQYF	TGTGCCAGCCTTCTCCCGTCGAAGCAGTACTTC
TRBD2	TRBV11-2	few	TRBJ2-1	CASSSRLAGGSYNEQFF	TGTGCCAGCAGCTCTCGACTAGCGGGGGGTTCCTACAATGAGCAGTTCTTC
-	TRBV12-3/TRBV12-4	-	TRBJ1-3	CASTGTSGNTIYF	TGTGCCAGCACCGGGACCTCTGGAAACACCATATATTTT
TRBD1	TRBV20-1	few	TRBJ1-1	CSASGTGAGTEAFF	TGCAGTGCTAGCGGGACAGGGGCAGGCACTGAAGCTTTCTTT
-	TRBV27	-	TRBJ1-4	CASSFSGEEKLFF	TGTGCCAGCAGTTTTTCAGGGGAGGAAAAACTGTTTTTT
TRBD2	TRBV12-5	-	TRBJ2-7	CASAPRGDYSYEQYF	TGTGCTAGTGCCCCGAGAGGGGACTACTCCTACGAGCAGTACTTC
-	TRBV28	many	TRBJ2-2	CASSPPNTGELFF	TGTGCCAGCAGTCCCCCGAACACCGGGGAGCTGTTTTTT
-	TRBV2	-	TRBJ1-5	CASGVQGDQPQHF	TGTGCCAGCGGAGTACAGGGTGATCAGCCCCAGCATTTT
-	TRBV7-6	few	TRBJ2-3	CASSLGSTDTQYF	TGTGCCAGCAGCTTAGGGAGCACAGATACGCAGTATTTT
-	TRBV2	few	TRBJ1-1	CASSEDRGYSAFF	TGTGCCAGCAGTGAAGACAGAGGGTACTCGGCTTTCTTT
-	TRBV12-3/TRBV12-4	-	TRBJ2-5	CASSYWTQYQETQYF	TGTGCCAGCAGTTACTGGACACAATACCAAGAGACCCAGTACTTC
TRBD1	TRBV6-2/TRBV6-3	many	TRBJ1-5	CASSYDRAGNQPQHF	TGTGCCAGCAGCTACGACAGGGCGGGCAATCAGCCCCAGCATTTT
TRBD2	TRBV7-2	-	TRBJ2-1	CASSLVQQRGGRGYEQFF	TGTGCCAGCAGCTTAGTTCAGCAGCGGGGGGGCCGAGGTTATGAGCAGTTCTTC
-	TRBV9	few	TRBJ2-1	CASSVQGFNNEQFF	TGTGCCAGCAGCGTACAGGGCTTTAACAATGAGCAGTTCTTC
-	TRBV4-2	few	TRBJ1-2	CASSQTGTDNYGYTF	TGTGCCAGCAGCCAAACCGGGACGGATAACTATGGCTACACCTTC
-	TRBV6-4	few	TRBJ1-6	CASSLQEGNSPLHF	TGTGCCAGCAGCTTACAGGAGGGTAATTCACCCCTCCACTTT
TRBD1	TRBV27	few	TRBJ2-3	CASSPGTGSTDTQYF	TGTGCCAGCAGTCCCGGGACAGGGAGCACAGATACGCAGTATTTT